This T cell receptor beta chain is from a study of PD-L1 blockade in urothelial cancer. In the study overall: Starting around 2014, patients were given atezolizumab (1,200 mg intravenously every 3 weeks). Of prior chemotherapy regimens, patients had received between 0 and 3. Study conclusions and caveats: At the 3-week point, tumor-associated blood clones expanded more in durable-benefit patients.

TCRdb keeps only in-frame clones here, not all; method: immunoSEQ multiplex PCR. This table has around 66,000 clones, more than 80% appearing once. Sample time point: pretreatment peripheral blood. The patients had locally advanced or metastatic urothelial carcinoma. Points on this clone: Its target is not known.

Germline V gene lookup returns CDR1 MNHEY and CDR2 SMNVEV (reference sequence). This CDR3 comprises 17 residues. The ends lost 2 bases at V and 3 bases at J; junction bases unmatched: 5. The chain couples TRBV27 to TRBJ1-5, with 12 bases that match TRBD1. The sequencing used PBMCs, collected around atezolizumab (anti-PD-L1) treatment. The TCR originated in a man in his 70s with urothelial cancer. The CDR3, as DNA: TGTGCCAGCAGTTTAAGGGGGACAGGGGGCGACAATCAGCCCCAGCATTTT. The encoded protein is CASSLRGTGGDNQPQHF.